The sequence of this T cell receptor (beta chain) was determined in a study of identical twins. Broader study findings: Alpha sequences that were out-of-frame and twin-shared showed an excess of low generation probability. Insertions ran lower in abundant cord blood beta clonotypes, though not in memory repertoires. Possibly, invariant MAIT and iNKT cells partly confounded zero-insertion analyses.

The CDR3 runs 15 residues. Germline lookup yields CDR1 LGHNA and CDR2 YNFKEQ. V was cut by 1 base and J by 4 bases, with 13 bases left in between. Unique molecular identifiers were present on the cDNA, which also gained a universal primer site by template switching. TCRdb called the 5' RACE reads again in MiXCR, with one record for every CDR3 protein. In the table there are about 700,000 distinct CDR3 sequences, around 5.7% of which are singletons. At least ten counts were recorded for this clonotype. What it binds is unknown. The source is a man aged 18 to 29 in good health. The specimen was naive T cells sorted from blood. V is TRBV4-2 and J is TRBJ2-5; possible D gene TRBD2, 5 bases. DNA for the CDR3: TGTGCCAGCAGCCAAGGTCTCCCGGGATTAGAGACCCAGTACTTC. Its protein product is CASSQGLPGLETQYF.